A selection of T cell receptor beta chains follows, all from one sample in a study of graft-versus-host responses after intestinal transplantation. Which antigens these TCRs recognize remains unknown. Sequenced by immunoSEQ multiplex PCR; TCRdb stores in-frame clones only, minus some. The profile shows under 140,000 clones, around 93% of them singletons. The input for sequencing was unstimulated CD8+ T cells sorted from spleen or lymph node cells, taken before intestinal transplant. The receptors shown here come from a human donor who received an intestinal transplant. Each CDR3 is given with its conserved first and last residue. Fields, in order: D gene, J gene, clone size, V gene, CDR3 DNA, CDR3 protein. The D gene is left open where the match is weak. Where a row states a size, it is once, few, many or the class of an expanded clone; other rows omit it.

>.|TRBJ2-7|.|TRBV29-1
TGCGGTGGGGGGTCCCCCTACGAGCAGTACTTC
CGGGSPYEQYF
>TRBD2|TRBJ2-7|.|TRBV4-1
TGCGCCAGCAGCCAAGACGGGGGACTAGCGGTCTTCGAGCAGTACTTC
CASSQDGGLAVFEQYF
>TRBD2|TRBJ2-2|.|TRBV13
TGTGCCAGCAGCTTCGCACGACCCATAGCGGGAACTCCCGGGGAGCTGTTTTTT
CASSFARPIAGTPGELFF
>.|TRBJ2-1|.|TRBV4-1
TGCGCCAGCAGCCAAGATTCGGGGGAGGAGCAGTTCTTC
CASSQDSGEEQFF
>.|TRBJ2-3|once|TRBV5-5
TGTGCCAGCAGCTTGCCGTCGAGGAGAGGCGATACGCAGTATTTT
CASSLPSRRGDTQYF
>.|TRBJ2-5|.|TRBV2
TGTGCCAGCAGTGATTCACAGGGACTGCGAGAGACCCAGTACTTC
CASSDSQGLRETQYF
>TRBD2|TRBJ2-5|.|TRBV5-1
TGCGCCAGCAGCTTGGCCATAGCGGGACCGACTGTAGAGACCCAGTACTTC
CASSLAIAGPTVETQYF
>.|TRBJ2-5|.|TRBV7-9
TGTGCCAGCAGCTCTCCAGAGACCCAGTACTTC
CASSSPETQYF
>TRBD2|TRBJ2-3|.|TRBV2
TGTGCCAGCGATAGCGGGAGGGCCTACACAGATACGCAGTATTTT
CASDSGRAYTDTQYF
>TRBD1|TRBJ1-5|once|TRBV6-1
TGTGCCAGCAGGGTAACAGGGGATAGCAATCAGCCCCAGCATTTT
CASRVTGDSNQPQHF
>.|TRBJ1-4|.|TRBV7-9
TGTGCCAGCAGCTTAGTCCTCCGAGGGGATAATGAAAAACTGTTTTTT
CASSLVLRGDNEKLFF
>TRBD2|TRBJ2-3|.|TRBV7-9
TGTGCCAGCAGCGCCCAAACTAGCGGGAGGGGCACAGATACGCAGTATTTT
CASSAQTSGRGTDTQYF
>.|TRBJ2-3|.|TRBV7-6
TGTGCCAGCAGCTTAGATCAGGGGGATACGCAGTATTTT
CASSLDQGDTQYF
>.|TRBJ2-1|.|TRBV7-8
TGTGCCAGCAGCTCGACCACTAGTTCCTACAATGAGCAGTTCTTC
CASSSTTSSYNEQFF
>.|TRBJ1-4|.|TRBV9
TGTGCCAGCAGCGCAGGTGGATCAACTAATGAAAAACTGTTTTTT
CASSAGGSTNEKLFF
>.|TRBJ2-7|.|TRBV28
TGTGCCAGCAGTTTGCCGGGGGTATACGAGCAGTACTTC
CASSLPGVYEQYF
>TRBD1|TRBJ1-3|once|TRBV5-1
TGCGCCAGCAGCTTGGGACAGGGGTGGACTGGAAACACCATATATTTT
CASSLGQGWTGNTIYF
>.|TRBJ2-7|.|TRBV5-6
TGTGCCAGCAGCTTCGCAGAGTACGAGCAGTACTTC
CASSFAEYEQYF
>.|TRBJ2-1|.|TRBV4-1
TGCGCCAGCAGCCCAGGGGACAATGAGCAGTTCTTC
CASSPGDNEQFF
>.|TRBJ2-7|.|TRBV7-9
TGTGCCAGCAGCTTCGACAGCTCCTACGAGCAGTACTTC
CASSFDSSYEQYF
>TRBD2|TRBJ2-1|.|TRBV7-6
TGTGCCAGCAGCTTACTAGCGGGAGGACTCAATGAGCAGTTCTTC
CASSLLAGGLNEQFF
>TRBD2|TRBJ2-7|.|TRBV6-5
TGTGCCAGCAGAGCGGGAGACGGCGAGCAGTACTTC
CASRAGDGEQYF
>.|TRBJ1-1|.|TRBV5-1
TGCGCCAGCAGGGGAGCTTTCTTT
CASRGAFF
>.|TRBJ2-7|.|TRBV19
TGTGCCAGCTCGGGGGTGGCGTACGAGCAGTACTTC
CASSGVAYEQYF
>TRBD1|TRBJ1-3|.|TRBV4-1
TGCGCCAGCAGCCAGGGACAGGGGGCTCGGGACTCTGGAAACACCATATATTTT
CASSQGQGARDSGNTIYF
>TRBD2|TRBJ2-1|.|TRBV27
TGTGCCAGCAGTTGGCTAGCGGGGAACAATGAGCAGTTCTTC
CASSWLAGNNEQFF